This T cell receptor beta chain appears in the sequencing data of a study of CD8 T cells in ankylosing spondylitis. The germline gives CDR1 MNHEY, CDR2 SVGEGT. The CDR3 consists of 19 residues. Trimming at V came to 0 bases and at J to 6 bases, leaving 9 bases not matched to a gene. Each CDR3 protein is one row after TCRdb ran MiXCR on the 5' RACE reads. The sample gives about 140,000 distinct CDR3 sequences, around a third of which show up once; about 5.5% is in the top ten. This clonotype was picked up a small number of times. Sequences were obtained from synovial fluid, either unsorted or a sorted T cell fraction (not recorded which). This rearrangement joins TRBV6-2 or TRBV6-3 to TRBJ2-2; TRBD2 agrees at 14 bases. The TCR comes from a male donor with ankylosing spondylitis. This CDR3 is CASSYSPPGLAGAAGELFF. DNA for the CDR3: TGTGCCAGCAGTTACTCACCCCCGGGACTAGCGGGAGCGGCCGGGGAGCTGTTTTTT.